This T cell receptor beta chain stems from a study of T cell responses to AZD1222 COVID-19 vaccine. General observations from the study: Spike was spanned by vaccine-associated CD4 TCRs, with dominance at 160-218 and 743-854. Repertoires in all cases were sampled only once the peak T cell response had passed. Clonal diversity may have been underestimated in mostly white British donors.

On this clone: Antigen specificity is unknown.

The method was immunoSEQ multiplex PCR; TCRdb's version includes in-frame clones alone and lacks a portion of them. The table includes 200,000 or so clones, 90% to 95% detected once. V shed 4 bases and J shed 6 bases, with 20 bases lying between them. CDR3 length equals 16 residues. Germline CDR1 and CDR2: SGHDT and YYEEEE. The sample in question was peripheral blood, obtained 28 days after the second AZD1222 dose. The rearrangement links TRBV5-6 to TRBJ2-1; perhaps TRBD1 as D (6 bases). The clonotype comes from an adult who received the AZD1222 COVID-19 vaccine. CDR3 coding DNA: TGTGCCAGCAGCCAAAGAAGGGGGACCCTCTCCAATGAGCAGTTCTTC. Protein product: CASSQRRGTLSNEQFF.